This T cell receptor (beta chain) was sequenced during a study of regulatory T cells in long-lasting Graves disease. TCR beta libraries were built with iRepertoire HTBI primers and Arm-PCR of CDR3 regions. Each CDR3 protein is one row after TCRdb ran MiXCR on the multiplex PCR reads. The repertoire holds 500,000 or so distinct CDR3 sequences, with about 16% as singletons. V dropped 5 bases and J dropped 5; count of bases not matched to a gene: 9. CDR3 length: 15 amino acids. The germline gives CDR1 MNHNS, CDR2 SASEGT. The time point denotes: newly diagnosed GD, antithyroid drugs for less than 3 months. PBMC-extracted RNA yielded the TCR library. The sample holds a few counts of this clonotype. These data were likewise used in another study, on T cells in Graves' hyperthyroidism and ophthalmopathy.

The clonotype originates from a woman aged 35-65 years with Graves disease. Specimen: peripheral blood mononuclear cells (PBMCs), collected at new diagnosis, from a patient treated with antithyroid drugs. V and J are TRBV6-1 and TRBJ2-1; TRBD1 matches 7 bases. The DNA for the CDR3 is TGTGCCAGCAGTAGGCCGGGACAGAGCCACAATGAGCAGTTCTTC. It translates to CASSRPGQSHNEQFF.